This entry features one T cell receptor beta chain sequence. The antigen is unknown. These data are taken from a study of T-cell memory formation after mild COVID-19. Study-level findings and limits: Cross-reactive memory appears to have joined, as suggested by some responding clones showing up in pre-infection memory.

TCRdb redid the calling of the 5' RACE reads with MiXCR, one entry per CDR3 protein. The top ten hold roughly 12% of the sample, which has roughly 320,000 distinct CDR3 sequences, 25% to 30% seen once. CDR1 and CDR2 from the germline V gene are SGDLS and YYNGEE. The CDR3 loop spans 15 amino acids. Trimming stripped 4 bases from V and 7 bases from J, with 17 bases between. The rearrangement joins TRBV9 to TRBJ1-4; no clear D gene. This receptor was taken from an adult woman who had mild COVID-19 (a few samples of this study predate the infection). Cell type and time point are not known. The sequenced sample consisted of PBMCs or a T cell subset sorted from them (not recorded which). CDR3 in DNA: TGTGCCAGCAGCCCTAGCTGGTACGCGGGTGAAAAACTGTTTTTT. Amino acids: CASSPSWYAGEKLFF. Full variable domain (remainder filled in from reference TRBV9 and TRBJ1-4): DSGVTQTPKHLITATGQRVTLRCSPRSGDLSVYWYQQSLDQGLQFLIQYYNGEERAKGNILERFSAQQFPDLHSELNLSSLELGDSALYFCASSPSWYAGEKLFFGSGTQLSVL.